One and the same sample provided the 5 T cell receptor beta chains below, sequenced in a study of tumor-infiltrating lymphocytes in primary liver carcinoma. Blood RNA was derived from unsorted whole blood, and germline DNA was extracted too. Starting from approximately 500 ng of total RNA, TCR beta cDNA was produced with a primer in the constant region. Employing slightly modified ARM-PCR, three nested multiplex PCR rounds were run, and these gave rise to the TCR beta libraries. Primers for the first two PCR rounds were TRBV1-TRBV30 forward primers and a C-beta reverse primer (approximately 10 cycles per round). MiXCR, applied by TCRdb to the multiplex PCR reads, yields one record per CDR3 protein. The sample has 150,000 to 200,000 distinct CDR3 sequences; 50% to 75% are singletons. Sequences were obtained from peripheral blood. The receptors originated from a man in his forties with primary liver carcinoma and hepatitis B virus infection.

The J gene is TRBJ2-1, the V gene TRBV6-5; 7 nucleotides agree with TRBD1. The V and J ends lost 2 bases and 1 base, in that order; junction bases with no gene match: 5. From germline, CDR1 is MNHEY and CDR2 SVGAGI. The CDR3 contains 16 residues. The CDR3 region has the DNA TGTGCCAGCAGTTACCTAGGACAGGCATCCTACAATGAGCAGTTCTTC. Residues: CASSYLGQASYNEQFF.

The V call is TRBV4-1, the J call TRBJ2-1; TRBD1 is a possible D gene (6 bases). The CDR3 totals 15 residues. Trimming removed 1 base at V and 3 bases at J, with 10 bases between. Germline loops: CDR1 MGHRA, CDR2 YSYEKL. The CDR3: CASSQGGGFYNEQFF. The CDR3 DNA reads as TGCGCCAGCAGCCAAGGAGGGGGATTCTACAATGAGCAGTTCTTC.

This clonotype showed up just a few times. This rearrangement joins TRBV29-1 to TRBJ2-2; TRBD2 agrees at 8 bases. There are 15 residues in the CDR3. Germline V gene data show CDR1 as SQVTM and CDR2 as ANQGSEA. The V segment lost 2 bases and the J segment 4 bases; nucleotides outside the gene matches: 6. CDR3 sequence: CSVERGGGGTGELFF. The CDR3 DNA reads as TGCAGCGTTGAACGGGGGGGAGGGGGCACCGGGGAGCTGTTTTTT.

As concerns this clonotype: This CDR3 fails to terminate in the conserved phenylalanine or tryptophan, so it likely reflects a read error. The chain is built from TRBV11-1 and TRBJ2-1; D is perhaps TRBD2 (5 bases). This CDR3 spans 11 amino acids. Germline CDR1 reads SGHAT; CDR2 reads FQDESV (reference sequence). The CDR3 nucleotides are TGTTCCAGCAGCTTCACGGGAAGGCAGTTCTTA. This codes for CSSSFTGRQFL.

Concerning this clonotype itself: Being one base from a much bigger clone, this may be a read error. The chain combines TRBV29-1 with TRBJ2-1; 12 nucleotides align to TRBD2. J lost 0 bases, V lost 2 bases, and 5 bases had no gene match. Germline loops: CDR1 SQVTM, CDR2 ANQGSEA. This CDR3 contains 17 residues. Written as DNA, the CDR3 is TGCAGCGTTGAACGGACTAGCGGGAAGTACTCCTACAATGAGCAGTTCTTC. Protein: CSVERTSGKYSYNEQFF.